This is a list of T cell receptor beta chains from one sample in a study of T cells in Graves' hyperthyroidism and ophthalmopathy. In TCRdb, the multiplex PCR reads were re-called with MiXCR into one record per CDR3 protein. The sample lists hundreds of thousands of distinct CDR3 sequences, roughly 15% occurring once. Sequenced sample: blood. These receptor sequences come from a woman aged 40 to 49 with Graves' hyperthyroidism. The CDR3 runs from the conserved cysteine through the conserved F or W. The D gene is left open where the match is weak. Clone size is shown for a subset of rows, as once, few, many or a class of expanded clone.

d_gene	v_gene	j_gene	abundance	CDR3nt	CDR3aa
TRBD2	TRBV29-1	TRBJ2-7	few	TGCAGCGTTGTTGGGACTAGCGGGGAATCCTACGAGCAGTACTTC	CSVVGTSGESYEQYF
NA	TRBV6-5	TRBJ1-1	many	TGTGCCAGCAGTTACTCGGTATCCACTGAAGCTTTCTTT	CASSYSVSTEAFF
NA	TRBV28	TRBJ1-1	many	TGTGCCAGCAGTCTGCCTTACACTGAAGCTTTCTTT	CASSLPYTEAFF
TRBD2	TRBV29-1	TRBJ2-1	few	TGCAGCGTTGGAACTAGCGGGAGGGCCTATGAGCAGTTCTTC	CSVGTSGRAYEQFF
TRBD1	TRBV6-1	TRBJ1-5	many	TGTGCCAGCAGTGCCCCTGACAGGGGAGGTAATCAGCCCCAGCATTTT	CASSAPDRGGNQPQHF
TRBD1	TRBV9	TRBJ1-2	NA	TGTGCCAGCAGCACAGGACAGGGAGGTGGCTACACCTTC	CASSTGQGGGYTF
NA	TRBV27	TRBJ1-1	many	TGTGCCAGCAGTTTATCCGGGACGGAGAGGAACACTGAAGCTTTCTTT	CASSLSGTERNTEAFF
TRBD2	TRBV20-1	TRBJ2-7	few	TGCAGTGCTTCCCGACTAGCGGGAGGATGGGAGCAGTACTTC	CSASRLAGGWEQYF
NA	TRBV20-1	TRBJ2-3	many	TGCAGTGCTAGAGATCCGGCAGGTTACACAGATACGCAGTATTTT	CSARDPAGYTDTQYF
NA	TRBV7-9	TRBJ1-3	NA	TGTGCCAGCAGCGGTTCCGCTGGAAACACCATATATTTT	CASSGSAGNTIYF
NA	TRBV5-1	TRBJ2-4	many	TGCGCCAGCAGCTTGGGAGACCTAGCCAAAAACATTCAGTACTTC	CASSLGDLAKNIQYF
TRBD2	TRBV20-1	TRBJ2-1	many	TGCAGTGCTAGCCCCACTAGCGGGAACTGGAATGAGCAGTTCTTC	CSASPTSGNWNEQFF
TRBD1	TRBV12-3/TRBV12-4	TRBJ2-6	few	TGTGCCAGCAGCCGGACAGGGGTCAACTCTGGGGCCAACGTCCTGACTTTC	CASSRTGVNSGANVLTF
NA	TRBV7-9	TRBJ1-1	NA	TGTGCCAGCAGCTTAGTTGAGGGATGGGCTTTCTTT	CASSLVEGWAFF
NA	TRBV28	TRBJ2-5	many	TGTGCCAGAAAAGAGACCCAGTACTTC	CARKETQYF
TRBD1	TRBV6-1	TRBJ1-4	few	TGTGCCAGCAGGGGACCGGGACAGGGGGAAAAACTGTTTTTT	CASRGPGQGEKLFF
TRBD1	TRBV5-6	TRBJ1-1	NA	TGTGCCAGCAGCTTGACGCAGGGGGCGAGCACTGAAGCTTTCTTT	CASSLTQGASTEAFF
TRBD2	TRBV7-2	TRBJ2-7	NA	TGTGCCAGCAGCCCTCGGGGGGCTAGCGGGAGTTATCGCGAGCAGTACTTC	CASSPRGASGSYREQYF
TRBD2	TRBV12-3/TRBV12-4	TRBJ2-2	many	TGTGCCAGCAGTTTGGGACTAGCGGGAGGGACCACCGGGGAGCTGTTTTTT	CASSLGLAGGTTGELFF
TRBD2	TRBV3-1	TRBJ2-3	many	TGTGCCAGCAGCCAAGATGGGGGGGGCACAGATACGCAGTATTTT	CASSQDGGGTDTQYF
NA	TRBV2	TRBJ2-2	few	TGTGCCAGCAGTGAGGGGGGGGGGCCTAACACCGGGGAGCTGTTTTTT	CASSEGGGPNTGELFF
NA	TRBV11-2	TRBJ2-2	many	TGTGCCAGCAGCTTAGATGGCAGACTCACCGGGGAGCTGTTTTTT	CASSLDGRLTGELFF
NA	TRBV2	TRBJ2-1	many	TGTGCCAGCAGCGCTAGCGTTGGAAATGAGCAGTTCTTC	CASSASVGNEQFF
NA	TRBV5-1	TRBJ2-5	few	TGCGCCAGCAATAAAGGTTCAGTACAAGAGACCCAGTACTTC	CASNKGSVQETQYF
TRBD1	TRBV19	TRBJ1-1	few	TGTGCCAGTTGGGACAGGGCGAACACTGAAGCTTTCTTT	CASWDRANTEAFF
NA	TRBV12-3/TRBV12-4	TRBJ1-2	NA	TGTGCCAGCAGCGTAGAGGTGGGGGGGGCAGGTGGCTACACCTTC	CASSVEVGGAGGYTF
NA	TRBV6-1	TRBJ1-5	NA	TGTGCCAGCAGTGACGAGGGGATATTAAATCAGCCCCAGCATTTT	CASSDEGILNQPQHF
TRBD1	TRBV7-2	TRBJ2-4	few	TGTGCCAGCAGCTTGGACAGGGACATTCAGTACTTC	CASSLDRDIQYF
TRBD2	TRBV12-3/TRBV12-4	TRBJ2-1	NA	TGTGCCAGCAGCCGGACTAGCGGGAGCACCCACAATGAGCAGTTCTTC	CASSRTSGSTHNEQFF
NA	TRBV20-1	TRBJ2-5	NA	TGCAGTGCTAGAAGCGGACACCAAGAGACCCAGTACTTC	CSARSGHQETQYF
NA	TRBV20-1	TRBJ1-1	many	TGCAGTGCTAGAGCCGGGTCAAATATGAACACTGAAGCTTTCTTT	CSARAGSNMNTEAFF
NA	TRBV27	TRBJ2-7	few	TGTGCCAGCAGTAAAACAGGGTTATCCTACGAGCAGTACTTC	CASSKTGLSYEQYF
TRBD1	TRBV12-3/TRBV12-4	TRBJ1-1	many	TGTGCCAGCAGTGGCCCCGGGACAGCTAATGAAGCTTTCTTT	CASSGPGTANEAFF
TRBD2	TRBV9	TRBJ2-5	NA	TGTGCCAGCAGCGTAATTGCGGGAGGTGGGGAGACCCAGTACTTC	CASSVIAGGGETQYF
NA	TRBV6-7	TRBJ2-1	few	TGTGCCAGCAGTTACTCGAGGGGAGTCAGCTACAATGAGCAGTTCTTC	CASSYSRGVSYNEQFF
NA	TRBV28	TRBJ2-2	NA	TGTGCCAGCAGTTTATTTAGCGCCCCGAACACCGGGGAGCTGTTTTTT	CASSLFSAPNTGELFF
NA	TRBV18	TRBJ2-7	many	TGTGCCAGCTCGCCCGGGACGGGCATCTCCTACGAGCAGTACTTC	CASSPGTGISYEQYF
TRBD2	TRBV12-3/TRBV12-4	TRBJ2-1	many	TGTGCCAGCAGTTTCCTGACTAGCGGGAATTACAATGAGCAGTTCTTC	CASSFLTSGNYNEQFF
NA	TRBV20-1	TRBJ1-2	many	TGCAGTGCTAGAGTCGGGGGGGTCCGGGGATCTAACTATGGCTACACCTTC	CSARVGGVRGSNYGYTF
TRBD1	TRBV5-1	TRBJ1-1	NA	TGCGCCAGCAGCTTGGACAGGGGGGACACTGAAGCTTTCTTT	CASSLDRGDTEAFF
TRBD2	TRBV7-2	TRBJ2-3	many	TGTGCCAGCAGCGGGACTAGAGATACGCAGTATTTT	CASSGTRDTQYF
NA	TRBV5-1	TRBJ2-5	NA	TGCGCCAGCACTGGACGGCCCGGGGAGACCCAGTACTTC	CASTGRPGETQYF